A selection of T cell receptor beta chains follows, all from one sample in a study of shared clonotypes between healthy human individuals. Data came from immunoSEQ multiplex PCR; TCRdb stores just in-frame clones and leaves some out. The sample contains about 2 million clones, over 85% of which appear only once. Sequenced: naive CD8+ T cells sorted from blood. These receptors came from a man aged 18 to 30 in good health. The CDR3 runs from the conserved cysteine through the conserved F or W. Each record gives: clone size, V gene, J gene, D gene, CDR3 DNA, CDR3 protein. The D gene is left open where the match is weak. Part of the rows lack a size; the others show once, few, many or a class for expanded clones.

-,TRBV6-5,TRBJ2-3,TRBD1,TGTGCCAGCAGTTACACGGGGACAGGGGGCCCAGATACGCAGTATTTT,CASSYTGTGGPDTQYF
-,TRBV2,TRBJ2-7,TRBD1,TGTGCCAGCAGTGAAGCGGAGGGACAGGGCTCCTACGAGCAGTACTTC,CASSEAEGQGSYEQYF
once,TRBV11-2,TRBJ2-1,-,TGTGCCAGCAGCCCCGCTGGGATGAAGGGGAATGAGCAGTTCTTC,CASSPAGMKGNEQFF
-,TRBV4-1,TRBJ2-7,-,TGCGCCAGCAGCCAAGCTGGCTCAGGCAGCTCCTACGAGCAGTACTTC,CASSQAGSGSSYEQYF
-,TRBV4-1,TRBJ2-5,TRBD2,TGCGCCAGCACCCTAAGATACACGACTAGCGGGGAAGAGACCCAGTACTTC,CASTLRYTTSGEETQYF
-,TRBV6-6,TRBJ2-5,TRBD1,TGTGCCAGCGGACAGGCCCCCGGCGAAGAGACCCAGTACTTC,CASGQAPGEETQYF
-,TRBV29-1,TRBJ2-7,TRBD1,TGCAGCGGGGGACAGGGGTACGAGCAGTACTTC,CSGGQGYEQYF
-,TRBV30,TRBJ2-7,TRBD1,TGTGCCTGGAGGGACAGGGGTTCCTACGAGCAGTACTTC,CAWRDRGSYEQYF
-,TRBV30,TRBJ2-7,-,TGTGCCTGGAGTGACAGGGTTCTAGGGTGGACCTACGAGCAGTACTTC,CAWSDRVLGWTYEQYF
-,TRBV15,TRBJ2-7,TRBD1,TGTGCCACCAGCAGTGAATATACAGGGGGCTACGAGCAGTACTTC,CATSSEYTGGYEQYF
-,TRBV7-2,TRBJ2-7,-,TGTGCCAGCAGCTTAGACGAGGCCTACGAGCAGTACTTC,CASSLDEAYEQYF
-,TRBV5-6,TRBJ2-5,TRBD1,TGTGCCAGCAGCTCGAGGGGGCGAGAGACCCAGTACTTC,CASSSRGRETQYF
-,TRBV4-1,TRBJ2-1,TRBD2,TGCGCCAGCAGCCAAGTTCCGGGACTAGGAGATGAGCAGTTCTTC,CASSQVPGLGDEQFF
once,TRBV6-5,TRBJ2-5,-,TGTGCCAGCAGTTACCGTGGGGGGACACAAGAGACCCAGTACTTC,CASSYRGGTQETQYF
-,TRBV6-6,TRBJ2-7,TRBD1,TGTGCCAGCAGTTACAGCCTGGACAGGGGAGACTACGAGCAGTACTTC,CASSYSLDRGDYEQYF